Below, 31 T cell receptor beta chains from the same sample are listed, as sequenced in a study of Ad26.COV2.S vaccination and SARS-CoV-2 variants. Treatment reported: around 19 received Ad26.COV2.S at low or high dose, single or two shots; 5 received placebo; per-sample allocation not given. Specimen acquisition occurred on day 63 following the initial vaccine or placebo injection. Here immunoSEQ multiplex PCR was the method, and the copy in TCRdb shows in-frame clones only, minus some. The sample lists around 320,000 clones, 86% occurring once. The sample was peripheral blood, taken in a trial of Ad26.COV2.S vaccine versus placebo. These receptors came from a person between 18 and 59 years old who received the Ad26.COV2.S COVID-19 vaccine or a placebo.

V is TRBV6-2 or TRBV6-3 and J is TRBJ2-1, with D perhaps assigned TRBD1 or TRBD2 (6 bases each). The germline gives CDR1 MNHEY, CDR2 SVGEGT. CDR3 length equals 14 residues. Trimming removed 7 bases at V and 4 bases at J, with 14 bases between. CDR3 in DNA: TGTGCCAGCAACCCGGGGGCCGGATACAATGAGCAGTTCTTC. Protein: CASNPGAGYNEQFF.

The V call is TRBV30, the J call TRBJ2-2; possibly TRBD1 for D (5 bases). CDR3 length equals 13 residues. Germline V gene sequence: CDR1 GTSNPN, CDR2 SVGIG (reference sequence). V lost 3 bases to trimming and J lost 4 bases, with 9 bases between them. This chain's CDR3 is CAWRGRVTGELFF. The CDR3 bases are TGTGCCTGGAGAGGCAGGGTCACCGGGGAGCTGTTTTTT.

As DNA, the CDR3 is TGTGCCATCAGTTCTACGTCTGGGGGCGGGAAGGCCGGGGAGCTGTTTTTT. It codes for CAISSTSGGGKAGELFF. The chain links TRBV10-3 to TRBJ2-2; D is tentatively TRBD1 or TRBD2 (6 bases each). Looked up from germline, CDR1 is ENHRY and CDR2 is SYGVKD. V dropped 5 bases and J dropped 6 bases, with 22 bases sitting between them. The CDR3 loop spans 17 amino acids.

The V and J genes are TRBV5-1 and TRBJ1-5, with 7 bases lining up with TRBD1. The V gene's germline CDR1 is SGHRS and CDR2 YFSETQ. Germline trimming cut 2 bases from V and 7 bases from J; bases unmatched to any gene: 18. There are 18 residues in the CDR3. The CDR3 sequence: CASSLNKRFRQGEQPQHF. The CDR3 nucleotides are TGCGCCAGCAGCTTAAATAAAAGGTTTCGACAGGGTGAACAGCCCCAGCATTTT.

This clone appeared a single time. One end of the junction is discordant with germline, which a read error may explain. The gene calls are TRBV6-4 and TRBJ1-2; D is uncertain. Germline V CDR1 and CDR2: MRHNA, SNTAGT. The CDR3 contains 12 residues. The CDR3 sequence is CASSDLTGGYTF. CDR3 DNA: TGTGCCAGCAGCGACTTAACGGGCGGCTACACCTTC.

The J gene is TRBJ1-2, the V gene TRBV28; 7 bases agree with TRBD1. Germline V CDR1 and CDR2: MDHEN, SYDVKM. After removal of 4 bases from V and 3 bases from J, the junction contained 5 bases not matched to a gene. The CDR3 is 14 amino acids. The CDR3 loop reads CASSSTGRDYGYTF. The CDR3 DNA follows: TGTGCCAGCAGTTCGACAGGGAGGGACTATGGCTACACCTTC.

CDR3 in DNA: TGTGCCAGCAGCTTTACTTGGGGTGATTTGGCGCACATTCAGTACTTC. It encodes CASSFTWGDLAHIQYF. The V and J genes are TRBV7-8 and TRBJ2-4; the D is unclear. Trimming removed 3 bases at V and 8 bases at J, with 20 bases between. CDR1 and CDR2 (germline): SGHVS, FQNEAQ. The CDR3 consists of 16 residues.

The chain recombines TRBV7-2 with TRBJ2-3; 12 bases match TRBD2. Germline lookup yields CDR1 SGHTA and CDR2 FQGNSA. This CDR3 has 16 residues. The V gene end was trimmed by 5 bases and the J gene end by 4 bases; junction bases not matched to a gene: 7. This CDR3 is CASSTASGGAADTQYF. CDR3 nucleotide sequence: TGTGCCAGCAGCACCGCTAGCGGGGGGGCGGCAGATACGCAGTATTTT.

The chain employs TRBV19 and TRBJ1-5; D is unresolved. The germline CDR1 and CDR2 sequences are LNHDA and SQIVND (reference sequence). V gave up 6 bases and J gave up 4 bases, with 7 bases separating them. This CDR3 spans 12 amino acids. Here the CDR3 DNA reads TGTGCCAGTAGGGGAGGTAATCAGCCCCAGCATTTT. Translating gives CASRGGNQPQHF.

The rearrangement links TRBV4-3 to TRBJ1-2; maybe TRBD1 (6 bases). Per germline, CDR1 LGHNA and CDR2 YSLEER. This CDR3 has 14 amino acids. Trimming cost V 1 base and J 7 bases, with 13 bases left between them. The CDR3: CASSQVTQGGGYTF. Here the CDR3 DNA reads TGCGCCAGCAGCCAAGTAACACAGGGAGGTGGCTACACCTTC.

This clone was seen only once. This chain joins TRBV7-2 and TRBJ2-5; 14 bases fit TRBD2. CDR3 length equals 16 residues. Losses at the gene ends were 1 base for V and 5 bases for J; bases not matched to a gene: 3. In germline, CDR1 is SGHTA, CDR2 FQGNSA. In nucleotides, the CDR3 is TGTGCCAGCAGCTTAGGACTAGCGGGGGGGATTGAGACCCAGTACTTC. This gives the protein CASSLGLAGGIETQYF.

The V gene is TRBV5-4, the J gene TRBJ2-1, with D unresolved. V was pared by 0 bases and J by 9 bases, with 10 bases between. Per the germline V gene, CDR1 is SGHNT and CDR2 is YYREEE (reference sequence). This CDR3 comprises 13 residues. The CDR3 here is CASSLATLAEQFF. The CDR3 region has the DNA TGTGCCAGCAGCTTGGCCACTTTGGCTGAGCAGTTCTTC.

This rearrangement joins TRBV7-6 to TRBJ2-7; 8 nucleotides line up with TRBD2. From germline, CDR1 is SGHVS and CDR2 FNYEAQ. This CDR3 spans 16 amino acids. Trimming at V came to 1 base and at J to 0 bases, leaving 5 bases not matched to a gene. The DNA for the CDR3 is TGTGCCAGCAGCTTAGGAACAGCGGGGGCCTCCTACGAGCAGTACTTC. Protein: CASSLGTAGASYEQYF.

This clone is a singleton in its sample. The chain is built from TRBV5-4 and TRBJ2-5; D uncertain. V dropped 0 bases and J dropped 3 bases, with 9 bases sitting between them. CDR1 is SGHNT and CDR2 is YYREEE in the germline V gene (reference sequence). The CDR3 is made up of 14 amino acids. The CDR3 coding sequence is TGTGCCAGCAGCTTGGCCATGGATAAAGAGACCCAGTACTTC. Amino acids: CASSLAMDKETQYF.

The CDR3 DNA is TGTGCCACCGCCCTGGGGGGGTCCTATAATTCACCCCTCCACTTT. As protein: CATALGGSYNSPLHF. The chain is built from TRBV6-5 and TRBJ1-6; D may be TRBD1 (5 bases). This CDR3 has 15 residues. V was cut by 10 bases and J by 1 base, with 14 bases left in between. Germline lookup yields CDR1 MNHEY and CDR2 SVGAGI.

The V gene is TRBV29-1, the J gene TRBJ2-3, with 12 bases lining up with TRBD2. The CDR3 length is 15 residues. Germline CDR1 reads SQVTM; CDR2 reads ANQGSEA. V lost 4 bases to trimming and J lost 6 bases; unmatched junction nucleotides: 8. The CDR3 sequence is CSVAGLAGGPDTQYF. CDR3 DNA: TGCAGCGTTGCAGGGCTAGCGGGGGGGCCGGATACGCAGTATTTT.

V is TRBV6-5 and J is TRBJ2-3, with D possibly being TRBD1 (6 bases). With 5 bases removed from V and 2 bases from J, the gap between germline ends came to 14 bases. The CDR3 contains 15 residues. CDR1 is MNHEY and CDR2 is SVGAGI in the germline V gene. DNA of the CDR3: TGTGCCAGCAGTACCCGACAGGCGATCACAGATACGCAGTATTTT. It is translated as CASSTRQAITDTQYF.

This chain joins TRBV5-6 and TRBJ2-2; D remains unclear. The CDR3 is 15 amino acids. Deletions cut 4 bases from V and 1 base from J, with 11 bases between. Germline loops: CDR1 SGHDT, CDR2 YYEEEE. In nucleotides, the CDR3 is TGTGCCAGCAGCCCCCCTGTATTGAACACCGGGGAGCTGTTTTTT. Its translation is CASSPPVLNTGELFF.

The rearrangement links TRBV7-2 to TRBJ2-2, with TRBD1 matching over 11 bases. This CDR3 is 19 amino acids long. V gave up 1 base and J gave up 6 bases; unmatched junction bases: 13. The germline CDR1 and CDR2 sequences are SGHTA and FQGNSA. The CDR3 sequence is CASSLVAGGTGGFAGELFF. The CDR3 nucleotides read TGTGCCAGCAGCTTAGTGGCGGGCGGGACAGGGGGATTTGCCGGGGAGCTGTTTTTT.

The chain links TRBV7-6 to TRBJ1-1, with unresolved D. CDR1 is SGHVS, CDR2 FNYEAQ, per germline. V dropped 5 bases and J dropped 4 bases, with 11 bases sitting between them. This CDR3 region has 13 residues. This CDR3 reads CASSAQEGTEAFF. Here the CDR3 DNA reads TGTGCCAGCAGCGCGCAGGAAGGCACTGAAGCTTTCTTT.

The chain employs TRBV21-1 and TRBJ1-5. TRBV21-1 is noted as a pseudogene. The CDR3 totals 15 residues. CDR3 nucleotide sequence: TGTGCCAGCAGCAACTTCACGGACGGCAATCAGCCCCAGCATTTT. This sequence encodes CASSNFTDGNQPQHF.

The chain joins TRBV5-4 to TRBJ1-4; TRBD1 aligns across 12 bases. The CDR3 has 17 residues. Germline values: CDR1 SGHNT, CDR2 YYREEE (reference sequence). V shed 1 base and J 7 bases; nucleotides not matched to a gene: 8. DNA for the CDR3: TGTGCCAGCAGCTTGATGGGACAGGGGGCTTATAGTGAAAAACTGTTTTTT. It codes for CASSLMGQGAYSEKLFF.

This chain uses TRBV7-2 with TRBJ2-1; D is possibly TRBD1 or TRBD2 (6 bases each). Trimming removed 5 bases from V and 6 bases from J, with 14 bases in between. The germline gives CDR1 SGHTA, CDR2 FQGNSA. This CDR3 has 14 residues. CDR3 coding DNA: TGTGCCAGCAGCCTCGGGGGCCCGACCAATGAGCAGTTCTTC. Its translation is CASSLGGPTNEQFF.

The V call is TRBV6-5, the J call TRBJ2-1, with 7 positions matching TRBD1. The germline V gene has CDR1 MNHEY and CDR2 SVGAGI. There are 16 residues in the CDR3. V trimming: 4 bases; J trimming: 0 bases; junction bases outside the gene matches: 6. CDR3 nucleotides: TGTGCCAGCAGTTTGACAGGGCCCGACTCCTACAATGAGCAGTTCTTC. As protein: CASSLTGPDSYNEQFF.

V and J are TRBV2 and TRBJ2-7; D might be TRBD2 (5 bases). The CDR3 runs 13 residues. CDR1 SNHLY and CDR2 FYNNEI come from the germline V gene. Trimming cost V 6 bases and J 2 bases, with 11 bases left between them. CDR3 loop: CASRPTGTYEQYF. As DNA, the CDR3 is TGTGCCAGCAGGCCGACGGGGACCTACGAGCAGTACTTC.

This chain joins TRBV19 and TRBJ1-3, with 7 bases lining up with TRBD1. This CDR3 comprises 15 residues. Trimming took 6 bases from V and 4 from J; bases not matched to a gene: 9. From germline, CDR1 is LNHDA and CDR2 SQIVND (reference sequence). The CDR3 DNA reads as TGTGCCAGTAGCCTCCCAAGGGGGCAAGGAAACACCATATATTTT. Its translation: CASSLPRGQGNTIYF.

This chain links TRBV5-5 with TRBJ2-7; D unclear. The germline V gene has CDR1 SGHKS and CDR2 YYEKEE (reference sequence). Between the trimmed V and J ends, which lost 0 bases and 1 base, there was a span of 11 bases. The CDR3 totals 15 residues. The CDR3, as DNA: TGTGCCAGCAGCTTGGTCGGTCCCCTATCCTACGAGCAGTACTTC. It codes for CASSLVGPLSYEQYF.

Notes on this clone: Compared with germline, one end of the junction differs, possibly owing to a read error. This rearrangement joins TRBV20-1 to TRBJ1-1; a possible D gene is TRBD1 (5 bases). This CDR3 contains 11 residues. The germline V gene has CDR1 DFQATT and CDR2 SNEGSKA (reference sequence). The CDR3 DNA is TGCAGTGCTAGACTGGACACAGAAGCTTTCTTT. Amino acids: CSARLDTEAFF.

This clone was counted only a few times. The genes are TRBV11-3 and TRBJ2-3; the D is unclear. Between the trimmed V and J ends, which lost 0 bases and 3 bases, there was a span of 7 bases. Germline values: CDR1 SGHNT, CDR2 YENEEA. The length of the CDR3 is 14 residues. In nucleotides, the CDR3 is TGTGCCAGCAGCTTAGATGCAGGTACAGATACGCAGTATTTT. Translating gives CASSLDAGTDTQYF.

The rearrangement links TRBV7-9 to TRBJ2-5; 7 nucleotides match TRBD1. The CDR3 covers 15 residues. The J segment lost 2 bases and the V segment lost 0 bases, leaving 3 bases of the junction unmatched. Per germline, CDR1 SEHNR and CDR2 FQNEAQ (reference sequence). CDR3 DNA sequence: TGTGCCAGCAGCTTAGCCTTGGGACAGCAAGAGACCCAGTACTTC. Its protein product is CASSLALGQQETQYF.

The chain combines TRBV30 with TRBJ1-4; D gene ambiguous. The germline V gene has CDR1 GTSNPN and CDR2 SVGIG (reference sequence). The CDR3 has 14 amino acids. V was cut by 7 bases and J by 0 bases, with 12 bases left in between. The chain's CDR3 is CASRIAATNEKLFF. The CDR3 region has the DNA TGTGCCTCCCGGATCGCTGCAACTAATGAAAAACTGTTTTTT.